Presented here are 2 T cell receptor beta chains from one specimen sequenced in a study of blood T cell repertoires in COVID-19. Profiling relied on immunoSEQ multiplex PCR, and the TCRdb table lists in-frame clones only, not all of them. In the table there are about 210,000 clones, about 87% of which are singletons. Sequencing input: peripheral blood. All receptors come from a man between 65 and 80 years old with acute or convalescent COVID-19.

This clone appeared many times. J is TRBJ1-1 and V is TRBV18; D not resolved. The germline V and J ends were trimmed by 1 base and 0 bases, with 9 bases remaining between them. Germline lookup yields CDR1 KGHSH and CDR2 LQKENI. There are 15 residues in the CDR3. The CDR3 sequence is CASSPRQIMNTEAFF. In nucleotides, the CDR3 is TGTGCCAGCTCACCACGGCAGATCATGAACACTGAAGCTTTCTTT.

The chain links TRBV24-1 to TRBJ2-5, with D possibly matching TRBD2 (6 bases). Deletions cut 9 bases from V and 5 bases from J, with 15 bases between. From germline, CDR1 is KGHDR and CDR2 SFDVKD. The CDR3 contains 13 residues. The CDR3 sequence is CATSDGGRETQYF. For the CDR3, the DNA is TGTGCCACCTCCGACGGGGGTCGGGAGACCCAGTACTTC.